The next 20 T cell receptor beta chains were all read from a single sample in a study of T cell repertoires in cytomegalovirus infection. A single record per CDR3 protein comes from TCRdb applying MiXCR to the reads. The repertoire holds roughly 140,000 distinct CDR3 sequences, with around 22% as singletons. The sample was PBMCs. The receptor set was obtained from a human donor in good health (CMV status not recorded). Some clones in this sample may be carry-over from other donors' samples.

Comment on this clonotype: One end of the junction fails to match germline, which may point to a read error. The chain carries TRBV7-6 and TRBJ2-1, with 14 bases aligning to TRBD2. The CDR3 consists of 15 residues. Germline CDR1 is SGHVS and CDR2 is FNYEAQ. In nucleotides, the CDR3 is TGTGCTAGCAGCCTGACTAGCGGGAGGGCCAGTGAGCAGTTCTTC. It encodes CASSLTSGRASEQFF.

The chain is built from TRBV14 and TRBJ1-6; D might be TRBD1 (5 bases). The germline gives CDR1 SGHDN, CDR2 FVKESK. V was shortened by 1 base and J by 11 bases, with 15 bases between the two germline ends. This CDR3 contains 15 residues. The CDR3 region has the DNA TGTGCCAGCAGCCAAGCCCGGGGGATGGGGGCACCCCTCCACTTT. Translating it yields CASSQARGMGAPLHF.

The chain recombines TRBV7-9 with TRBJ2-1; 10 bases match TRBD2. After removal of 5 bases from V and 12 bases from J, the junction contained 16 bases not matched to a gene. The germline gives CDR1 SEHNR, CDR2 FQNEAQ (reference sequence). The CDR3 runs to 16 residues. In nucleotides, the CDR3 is TGTGCCAGCAGCCCCGGCCGGACTAGCGGAAGAGGCGGGCAGTTCTTC. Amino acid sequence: CASSPGRTSGRGGQFF.

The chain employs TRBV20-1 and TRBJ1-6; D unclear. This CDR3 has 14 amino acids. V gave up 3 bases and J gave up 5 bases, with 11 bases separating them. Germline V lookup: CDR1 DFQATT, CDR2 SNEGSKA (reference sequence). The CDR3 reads CSASSGQNNSPLHF. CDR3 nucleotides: TGCAGTGCTAGTTCCGGCCAGAATAATTCACCCCTCCACTTT.

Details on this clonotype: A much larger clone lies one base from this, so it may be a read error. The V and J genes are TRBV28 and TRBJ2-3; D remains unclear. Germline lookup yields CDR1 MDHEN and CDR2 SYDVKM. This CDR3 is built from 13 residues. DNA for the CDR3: TGTGCCAGCAGCCGAACAAACACAGATACGCAGTCTTTT. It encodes CASSRTNTDTQSF. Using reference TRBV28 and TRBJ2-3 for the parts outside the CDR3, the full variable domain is DVKVTQSSRYLVKRTGEKVFLECVQDMDHENMFWYRQDPGLGLRLIYFSYDVKMKEKGDIPEGYSVSREKKERFSLILESASTNQTSMYLCASSRTNTDTQSFGPGTRLTVL.

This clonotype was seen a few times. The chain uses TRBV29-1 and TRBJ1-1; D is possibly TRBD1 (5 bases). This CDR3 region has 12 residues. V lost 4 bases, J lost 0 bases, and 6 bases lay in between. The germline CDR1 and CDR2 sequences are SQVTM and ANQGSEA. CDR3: CSVGGLNTEAFF. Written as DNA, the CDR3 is TGCAGCGTTGGGGGGTTGAACACTGAAGCTTTCTTT.

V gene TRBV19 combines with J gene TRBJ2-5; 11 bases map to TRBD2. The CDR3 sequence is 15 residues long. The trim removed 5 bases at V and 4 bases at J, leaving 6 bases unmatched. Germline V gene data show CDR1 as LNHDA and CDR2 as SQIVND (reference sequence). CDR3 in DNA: TGTGCCAGTAGTTCATCCGGGACTAGCGGAGAGACCCAGTACTTC. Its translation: CASSSSGTSGETQYF.

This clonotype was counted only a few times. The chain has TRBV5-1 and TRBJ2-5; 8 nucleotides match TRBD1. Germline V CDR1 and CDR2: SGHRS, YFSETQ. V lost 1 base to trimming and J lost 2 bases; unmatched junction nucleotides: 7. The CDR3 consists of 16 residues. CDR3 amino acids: CASSLTGGTLQETQYF. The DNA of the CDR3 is TGCGCCAGCAGCTTGACAGGGGGGACACTTCAAGAGACCCAGTACTTC.

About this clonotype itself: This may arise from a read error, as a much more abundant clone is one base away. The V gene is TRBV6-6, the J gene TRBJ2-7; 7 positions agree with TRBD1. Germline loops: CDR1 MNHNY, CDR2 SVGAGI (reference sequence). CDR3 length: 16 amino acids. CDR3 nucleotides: TGTGCCAGCAGTTACTCGCCGCTGGGACAGACCTACGATCAGTACTTC. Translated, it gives CASSYSPLGQTYDQYF.

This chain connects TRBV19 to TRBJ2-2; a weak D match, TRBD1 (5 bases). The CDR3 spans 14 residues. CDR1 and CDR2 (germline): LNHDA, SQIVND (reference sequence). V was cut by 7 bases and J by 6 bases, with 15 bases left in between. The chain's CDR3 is CASTAGMGSGELFF. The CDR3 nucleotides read TGTGCCAGTACGGCAGGGATGGGCTCCGGGGAGCTGTTTTTT.

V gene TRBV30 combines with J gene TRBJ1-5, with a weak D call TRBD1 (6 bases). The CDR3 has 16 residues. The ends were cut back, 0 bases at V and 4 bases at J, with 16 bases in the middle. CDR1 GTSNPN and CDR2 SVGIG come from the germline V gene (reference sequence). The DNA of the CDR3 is TGTGCCTGGAGTGTGGCCGGGGGACATCGTAATCAGCCCCAGCATTTT. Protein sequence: CAWSVAGGHRNQPQHF.

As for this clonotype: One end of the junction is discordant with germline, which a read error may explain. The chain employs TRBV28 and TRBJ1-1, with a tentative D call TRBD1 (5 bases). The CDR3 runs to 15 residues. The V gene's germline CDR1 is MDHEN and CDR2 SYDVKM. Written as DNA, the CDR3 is TGTGCCAGCTCCATGCCCAGGGAGCGGAACGCTGAAGCTTTCTTT. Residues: CASSMPRERNAEAFF.

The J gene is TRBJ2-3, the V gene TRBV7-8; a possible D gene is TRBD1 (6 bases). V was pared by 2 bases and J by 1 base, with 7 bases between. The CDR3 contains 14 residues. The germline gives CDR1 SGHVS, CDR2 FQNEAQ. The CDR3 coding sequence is TGTGCCAGCAGCTTAAACAGGGGCACAGATACGCAGTATTTT. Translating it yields CASSLNRGTDTQYF.

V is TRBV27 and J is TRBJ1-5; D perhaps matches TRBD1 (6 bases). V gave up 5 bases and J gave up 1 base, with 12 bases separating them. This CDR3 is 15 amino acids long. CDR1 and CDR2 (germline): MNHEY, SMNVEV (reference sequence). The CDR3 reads CASSPGTKSNQPQHF. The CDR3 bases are TGTGCCAGCAGTCCCGGGACAAAAAGCAATCAGCCCCAGCATTTT.

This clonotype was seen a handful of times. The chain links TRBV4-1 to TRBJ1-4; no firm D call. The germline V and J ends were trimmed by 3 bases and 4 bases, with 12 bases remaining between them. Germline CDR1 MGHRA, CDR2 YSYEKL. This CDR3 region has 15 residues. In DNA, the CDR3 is TGCGCCAGCAGCCATATCCGCGAACTTAATGAAAAACTGTTTTTT. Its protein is CASSHIRELNEKLFF.

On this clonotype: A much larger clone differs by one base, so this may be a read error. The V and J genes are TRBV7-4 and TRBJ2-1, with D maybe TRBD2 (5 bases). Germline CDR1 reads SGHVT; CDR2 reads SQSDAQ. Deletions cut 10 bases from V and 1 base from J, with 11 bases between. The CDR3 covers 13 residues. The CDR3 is CAILTGSYNEQFF. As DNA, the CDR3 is TGTGCCATCTTAACGGGGTCCTACAATGAGCAGTTCTTC.

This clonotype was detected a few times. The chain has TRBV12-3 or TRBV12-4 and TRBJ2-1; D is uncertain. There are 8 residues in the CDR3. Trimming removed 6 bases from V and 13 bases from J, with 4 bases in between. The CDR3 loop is CASSPQFF. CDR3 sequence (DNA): TGTGCCAGCAGCCCACAGTTCTTC.

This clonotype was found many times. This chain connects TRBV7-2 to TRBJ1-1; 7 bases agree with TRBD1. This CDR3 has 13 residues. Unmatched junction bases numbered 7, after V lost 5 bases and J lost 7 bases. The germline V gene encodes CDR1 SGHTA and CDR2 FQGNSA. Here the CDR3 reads CASSLQGGGEAFF. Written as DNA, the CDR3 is TGTGCCAGCAGCCTTCAAGGGGGCGGTGAAGCTTTCTTT. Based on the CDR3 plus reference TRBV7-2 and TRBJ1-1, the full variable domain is GAGVSQSPSNKVTEKGKDVELRCDPISGHTALYWYRQSLGQGLEFLIYFQGNSAPDKSGLPSDRFSAERTGGSVSTLTIQRTQQEDSAVYLCASSLQGGGEAFFGQGTRLTVV.

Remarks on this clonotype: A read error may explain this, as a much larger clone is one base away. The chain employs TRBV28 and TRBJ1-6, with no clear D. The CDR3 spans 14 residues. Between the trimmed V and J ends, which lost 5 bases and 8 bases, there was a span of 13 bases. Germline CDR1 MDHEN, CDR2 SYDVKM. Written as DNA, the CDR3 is TGTGCCAGCAGTATGACCCCGAGTTATTCACCCCTCCACTTT. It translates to CASSMTPSYSPLHF.

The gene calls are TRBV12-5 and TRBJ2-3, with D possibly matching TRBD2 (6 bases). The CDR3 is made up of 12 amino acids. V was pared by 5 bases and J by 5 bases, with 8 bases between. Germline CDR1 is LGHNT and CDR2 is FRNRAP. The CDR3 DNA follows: TGTGCTAGTGGTCCGGAGGGAGATACGCAGTATTTT. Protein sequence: CASGPEGDTQYF.